This TCR beta chain is drawn from a study of blood T cell repertoires in COVID-19. Study overall: Sources were T cells, B-cell-depleted T cells, or PBMCs; the material itself was cDNA or gDNA.

Germline assignment: CDR1 SGHRS and CDR2 YFSETQ. Trimming took 4 bases from V and 6 from J; bases not matched to a gene: 3. The CDR3 length is 15 residues. Here immunoSEQ multiplex PCR was the method, and the copy in TCRdb shows in-frame clones only, minus some. The data contain roughly 32,000 clones, around 87% of them singletons. This clonotype was sampled from a man aged 60-69 years with active COVID-19. The V gene is TRBV5-1, the J gene TRBJ2-1, with 14 bases lining up with TRBD2. Specimen: peripheral blood. The CDR3 DNA reads TGCGCCAGCAGCATCGGGACTAGCGGGGGCAATGAGCAGTTCTTC. Protein sequence: CASSIGTSGGNEQFF.